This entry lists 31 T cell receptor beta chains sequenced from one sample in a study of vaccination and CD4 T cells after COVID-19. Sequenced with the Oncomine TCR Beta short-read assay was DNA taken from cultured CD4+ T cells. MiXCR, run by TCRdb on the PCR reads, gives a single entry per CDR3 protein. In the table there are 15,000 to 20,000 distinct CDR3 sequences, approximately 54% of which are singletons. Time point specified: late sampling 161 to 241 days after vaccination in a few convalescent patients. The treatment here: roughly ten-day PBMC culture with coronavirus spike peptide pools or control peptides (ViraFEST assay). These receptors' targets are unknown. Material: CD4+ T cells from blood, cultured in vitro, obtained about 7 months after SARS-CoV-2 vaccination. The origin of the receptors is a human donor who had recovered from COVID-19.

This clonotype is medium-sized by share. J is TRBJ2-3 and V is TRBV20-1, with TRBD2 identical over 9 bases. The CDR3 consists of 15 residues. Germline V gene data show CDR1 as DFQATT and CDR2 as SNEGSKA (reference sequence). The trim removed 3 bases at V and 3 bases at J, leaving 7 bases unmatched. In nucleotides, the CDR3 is TGCAGTGCTAGCCTGGTAGCGGGAGTTACAGATACGCAGTATTTT. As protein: CSASLVAGVTDTQYF.

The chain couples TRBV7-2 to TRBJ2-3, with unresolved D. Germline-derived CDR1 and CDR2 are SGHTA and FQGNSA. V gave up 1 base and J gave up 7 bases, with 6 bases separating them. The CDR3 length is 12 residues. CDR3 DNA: TGTGCCAGCAGCTTAGGACTCAATACGCAGTATTTT. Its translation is CASSLGLNTQYF.

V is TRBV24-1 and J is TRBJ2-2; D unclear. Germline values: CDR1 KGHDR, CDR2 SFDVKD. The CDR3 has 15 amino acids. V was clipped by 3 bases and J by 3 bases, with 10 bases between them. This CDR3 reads CATSDHGRYTGELFF. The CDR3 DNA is TGTGCCACCAGTGATCACGGACGGTACACCGGGGAGCTGTTTTTT.

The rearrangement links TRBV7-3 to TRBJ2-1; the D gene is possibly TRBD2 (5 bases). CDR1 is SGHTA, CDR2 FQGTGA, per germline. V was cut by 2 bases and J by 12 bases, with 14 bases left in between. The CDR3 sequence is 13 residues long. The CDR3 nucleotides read TGTGCCAGCAGCTTAGCCGGACTTACCCGGCAGTTCTTC. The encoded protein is CASSLAGLTRQFF.

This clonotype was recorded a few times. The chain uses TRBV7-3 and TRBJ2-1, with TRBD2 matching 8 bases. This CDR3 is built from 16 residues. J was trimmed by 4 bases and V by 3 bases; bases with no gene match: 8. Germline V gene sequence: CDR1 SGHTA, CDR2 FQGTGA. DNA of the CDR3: TGTGCCAGCAGCTTTACCGGGAGCGGGGGTTACAATGAGCAGTTCTTC. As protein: CASSFTGSGGYNEQFF.

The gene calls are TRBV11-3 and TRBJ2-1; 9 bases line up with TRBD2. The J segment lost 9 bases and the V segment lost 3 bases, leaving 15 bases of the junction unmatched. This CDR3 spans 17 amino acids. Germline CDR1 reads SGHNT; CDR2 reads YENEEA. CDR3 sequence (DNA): TGTGCCAGCAGCTTTCACCTCGGGGGGGCTAGCGGGGTTGAGCAGTTCTTC. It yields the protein CASSFHLGGASGVEQFF.

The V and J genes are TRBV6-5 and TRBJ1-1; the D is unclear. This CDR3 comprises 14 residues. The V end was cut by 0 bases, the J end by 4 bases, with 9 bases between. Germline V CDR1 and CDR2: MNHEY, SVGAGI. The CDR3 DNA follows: TGTGCCAGCAGTTACTCACCCAGGATCACTGAAGCTTTCTTT. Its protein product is CASSYSPRITEAFF.

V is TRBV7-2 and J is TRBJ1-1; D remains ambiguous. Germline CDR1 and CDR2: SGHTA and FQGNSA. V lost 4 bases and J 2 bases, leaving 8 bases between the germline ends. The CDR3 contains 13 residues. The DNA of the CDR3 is TGTGCCAGCAGCTCGGACCCCAACACTGAAGCTTTCTTT. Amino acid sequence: CASSSDPNTEAFF.

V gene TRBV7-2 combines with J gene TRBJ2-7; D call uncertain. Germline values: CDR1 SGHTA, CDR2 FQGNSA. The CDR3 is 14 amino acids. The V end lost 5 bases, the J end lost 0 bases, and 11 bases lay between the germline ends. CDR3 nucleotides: TGTGCCAGCAGCCGGCAAGGTCCCTCCTACGAGCAGTACTTC. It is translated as CASSRQGPSYEQYF.

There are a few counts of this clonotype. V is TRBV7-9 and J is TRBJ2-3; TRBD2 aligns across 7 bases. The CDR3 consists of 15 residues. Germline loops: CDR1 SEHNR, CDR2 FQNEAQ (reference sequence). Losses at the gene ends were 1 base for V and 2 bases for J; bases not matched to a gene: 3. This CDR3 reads CASSLGAGVTDTQYF. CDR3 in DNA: TGTGCCAGCAGCTTAGGGGCGGGGGTCACAGATACGCAGTATTTT.

The CDR3 region has the DNA TGTGCCAGCAGCCCCTATTCAGGAAACACCATATATTTT. Translated, it gives CASSPYSGNTIYF. The gene calls are TRBV7-2 and TRBJ1-3; D gene ambiguous. CDR1 is SGHTA and CDR2 is FQGNSA in the germline V gene. The CDR3 sequence is 13 residues long. Trimming removed 5 bases from V and 4 bases from J, with 9 bases in between.

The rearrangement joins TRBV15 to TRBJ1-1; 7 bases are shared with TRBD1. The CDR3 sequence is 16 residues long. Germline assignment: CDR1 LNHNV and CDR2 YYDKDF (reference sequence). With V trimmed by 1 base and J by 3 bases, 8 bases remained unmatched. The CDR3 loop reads CATSRGVGRGDTEAFF. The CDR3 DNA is TGTGCCACCAGCAGAGGAGTGGGCAGGGGGGACACTGAAGCTTTCTTT.

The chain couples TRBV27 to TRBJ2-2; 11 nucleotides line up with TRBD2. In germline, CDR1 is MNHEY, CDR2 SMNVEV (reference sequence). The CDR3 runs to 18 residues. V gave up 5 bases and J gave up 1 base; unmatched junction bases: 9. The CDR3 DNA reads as TGTGCCAGCAGTCGACCGGCGACTAGCGGGATGAACACCGGGGAGCTGTTTTTT. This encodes CASSRPATSGMNTGELFF.

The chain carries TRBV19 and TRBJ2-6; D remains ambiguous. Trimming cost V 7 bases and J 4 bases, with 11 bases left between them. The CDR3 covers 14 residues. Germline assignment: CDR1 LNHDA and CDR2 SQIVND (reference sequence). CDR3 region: CASIGVLGANVLTF. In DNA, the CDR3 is TGTGCCAGTATCGGTGTACTCGGGGCCAACGTCCTGACTTTC.

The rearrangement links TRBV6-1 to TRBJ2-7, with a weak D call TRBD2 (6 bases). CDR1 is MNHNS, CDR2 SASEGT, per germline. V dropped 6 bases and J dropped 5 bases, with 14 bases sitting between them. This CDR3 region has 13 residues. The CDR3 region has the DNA TGTGCCAGCAGGGCCCTGTCGGGGGACGAGCAGTACTTC. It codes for CASRALSGDEQYF.

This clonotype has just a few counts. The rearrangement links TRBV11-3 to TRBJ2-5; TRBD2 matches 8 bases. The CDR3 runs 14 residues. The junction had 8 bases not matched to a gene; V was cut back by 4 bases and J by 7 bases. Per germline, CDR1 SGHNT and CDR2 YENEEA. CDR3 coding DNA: TGTGCCAGCAGCTCAGACACGGCGGGGGGGACCCAGTACTTC. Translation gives CASSSDTAGGTQYF.

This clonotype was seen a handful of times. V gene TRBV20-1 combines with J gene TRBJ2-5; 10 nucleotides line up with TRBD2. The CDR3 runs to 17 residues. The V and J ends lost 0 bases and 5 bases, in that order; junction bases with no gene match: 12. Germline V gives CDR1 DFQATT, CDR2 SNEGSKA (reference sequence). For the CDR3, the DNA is TGCAGTGCTAGAGATGCGTCTAGCGGGGGCCCCAGGGAGACCCAGTACTTC. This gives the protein CSARDASSGGPRETQYF.

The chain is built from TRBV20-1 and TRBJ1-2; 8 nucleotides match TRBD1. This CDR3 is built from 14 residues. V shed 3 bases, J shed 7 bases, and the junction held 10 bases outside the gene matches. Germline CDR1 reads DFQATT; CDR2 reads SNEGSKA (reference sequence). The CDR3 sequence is CSASDRRGRSGYTF. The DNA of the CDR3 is TGCAGTGCTAGTGATCGCAGGGGGCGGAGTGGCTACACCTTC.

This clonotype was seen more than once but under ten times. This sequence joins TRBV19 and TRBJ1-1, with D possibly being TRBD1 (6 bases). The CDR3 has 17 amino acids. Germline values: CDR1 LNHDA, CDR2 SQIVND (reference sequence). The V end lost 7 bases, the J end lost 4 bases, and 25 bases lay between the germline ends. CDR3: CASNHLGFGSGATEAFF. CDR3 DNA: TGTGCCAGTAACCACCTCGGATTCGGGTCGGGGGCCACTGAAGCTTTCTTT.

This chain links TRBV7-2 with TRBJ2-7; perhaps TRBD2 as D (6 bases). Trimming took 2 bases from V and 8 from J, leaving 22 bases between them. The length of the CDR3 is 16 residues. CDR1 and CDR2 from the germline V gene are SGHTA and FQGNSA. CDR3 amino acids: CASSLSLSAGRSQQYF. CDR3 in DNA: TGTGCCAGCAGCTTATCTCTCTCAGCGGGTAGGTCTCAGCAGTACTTC.

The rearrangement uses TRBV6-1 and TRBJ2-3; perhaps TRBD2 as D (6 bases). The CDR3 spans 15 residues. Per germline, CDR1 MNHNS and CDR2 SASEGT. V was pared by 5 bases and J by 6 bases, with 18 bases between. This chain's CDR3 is CASSPQGIRGDTQYF. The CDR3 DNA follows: TGTGCCAGCAGTCCCCAGGGAATCCGGGGGGATACGCAGTATTTT.

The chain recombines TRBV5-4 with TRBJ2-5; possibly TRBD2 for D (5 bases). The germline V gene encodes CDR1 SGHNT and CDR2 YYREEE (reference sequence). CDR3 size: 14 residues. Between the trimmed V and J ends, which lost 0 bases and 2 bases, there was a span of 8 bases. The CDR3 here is CASSLGGLQETQYF. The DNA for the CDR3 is TGTGCCAGCAGCTTGGGAGGGTTGCAAGAGACCCAGTACTTC.

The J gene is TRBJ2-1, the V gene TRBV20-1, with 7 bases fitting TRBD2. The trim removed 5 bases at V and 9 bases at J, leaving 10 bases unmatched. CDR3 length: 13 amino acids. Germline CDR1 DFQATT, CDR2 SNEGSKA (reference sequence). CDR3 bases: TGCAGTGCTCCGGACGGAACGGGAGGTGAGCAGTTCTTC. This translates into CSAPDGTGGEQFF.

CDR3 in DNA: TGTGCCAGCAGCTTTCCGGGGGGGCCTGAAGCTTTCTTT. Translating it yields CASSFPGGPEAFF. This rearrangement joins TRBV7-9 to TRBJ1-1; a weak D match, TRBD1 (6 bases). The CDR3 has 13 amino acids. The germline CDR1 and CDR2 sequences are SEHNR and FQNEAQ (reference sequence). The V end lost 3 bases, the J end lost 6 bases, and 11 bases lay between the germline ends.

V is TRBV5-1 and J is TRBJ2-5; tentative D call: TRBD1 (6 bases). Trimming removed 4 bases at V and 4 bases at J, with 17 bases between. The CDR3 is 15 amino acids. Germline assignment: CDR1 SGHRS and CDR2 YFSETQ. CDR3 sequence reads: CASSTTSPGVETQYF. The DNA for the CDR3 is TGCGCCAGCAGCACAACCTCTCCAGGGGTAGAGACCCAGTACTTC.

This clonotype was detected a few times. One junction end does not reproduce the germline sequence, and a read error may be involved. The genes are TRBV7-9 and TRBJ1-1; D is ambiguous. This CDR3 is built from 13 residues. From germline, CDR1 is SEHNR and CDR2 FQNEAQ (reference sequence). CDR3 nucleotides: TGTGCCAGCACCTTATCACCGGGGACTGAAGCTTTCTTT. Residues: CASTLSPGTEAFF.

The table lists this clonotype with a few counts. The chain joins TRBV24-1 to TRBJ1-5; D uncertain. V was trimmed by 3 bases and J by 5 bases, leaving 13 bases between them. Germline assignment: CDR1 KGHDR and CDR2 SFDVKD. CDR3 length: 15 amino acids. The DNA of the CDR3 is TGTGCCACCAGTGATCCACGTATCTCTTATCAGCCCCAGCATTTT. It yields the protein CATSDPRISYQPQHF.

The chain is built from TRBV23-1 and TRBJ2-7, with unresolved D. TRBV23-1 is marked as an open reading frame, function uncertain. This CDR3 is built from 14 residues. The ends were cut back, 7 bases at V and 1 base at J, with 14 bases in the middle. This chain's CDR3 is CASNSRLTSYEQYF. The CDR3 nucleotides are TGCGCCAGCAATAGTCGACTTACTTCCTACGAGCAGTACTTC.

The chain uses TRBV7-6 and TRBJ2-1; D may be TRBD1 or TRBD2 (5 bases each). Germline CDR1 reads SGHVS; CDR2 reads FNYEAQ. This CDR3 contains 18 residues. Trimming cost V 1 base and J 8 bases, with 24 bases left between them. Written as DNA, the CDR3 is TGTGCCAGCAGCTTAGGGGGTGGGGCGGGCACCTTATTCGATGAGCAGTTCTTC. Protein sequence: CASSLGGGAGTLFDEQFF.

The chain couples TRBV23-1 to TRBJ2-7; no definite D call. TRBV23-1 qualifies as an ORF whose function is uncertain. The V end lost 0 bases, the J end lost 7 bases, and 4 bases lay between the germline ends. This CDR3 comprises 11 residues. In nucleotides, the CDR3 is TGCGCCAGCAGTCAATCTGCGGAGCAGTACTTC. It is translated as CASSQSAEQYF.

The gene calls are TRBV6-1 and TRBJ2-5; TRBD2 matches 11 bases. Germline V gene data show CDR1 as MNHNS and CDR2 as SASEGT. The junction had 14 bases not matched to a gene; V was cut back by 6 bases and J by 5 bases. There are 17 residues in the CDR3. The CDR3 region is CASRSTSGRGRRETQYF. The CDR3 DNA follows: TGTGCCAGCAGGTCCACTAGCGGGAGAGGTCGTCGGGAGACCCAGTACTTC.